This T cell receptor beta chain was retrieved from a study of blood T cell repertoires in COVID-19. The wider study: COVID-19 samples from acute and convalescent phases originated in the United States, Italy and Spain. In each case, the material was cDNA or gDNA derived from T cells, B-cell-depleted T cells, or PBMCs.

V gave up 5 bases and J gave up 6 bases, with 19 bases separating them. The germline CDR1 and CDR2 sequences are SGHAT and FQNNGV. The CDR3 consists of 15 residues. TCRdb's table, derived via immunoSEQ multiplex PCR, lists solely in-frame clones and lacks some. The data hold some 150,000 clones, with about nine tenths observed a single time. This rearrangement joins TRBV11-2 to TRBJ1-1; perhaps TRBD1 as D (6 bases). This receptor was taken from an older woman with active or convalescent COVID-19. The source material was peripheral blood. The CDR3 DNA reads TGTGCCAGCAGCCTCATGGTTGGGGGCGGGTCTGAAGCTTTCTTT. Its translation is CASSLMVGGGSEAFF.